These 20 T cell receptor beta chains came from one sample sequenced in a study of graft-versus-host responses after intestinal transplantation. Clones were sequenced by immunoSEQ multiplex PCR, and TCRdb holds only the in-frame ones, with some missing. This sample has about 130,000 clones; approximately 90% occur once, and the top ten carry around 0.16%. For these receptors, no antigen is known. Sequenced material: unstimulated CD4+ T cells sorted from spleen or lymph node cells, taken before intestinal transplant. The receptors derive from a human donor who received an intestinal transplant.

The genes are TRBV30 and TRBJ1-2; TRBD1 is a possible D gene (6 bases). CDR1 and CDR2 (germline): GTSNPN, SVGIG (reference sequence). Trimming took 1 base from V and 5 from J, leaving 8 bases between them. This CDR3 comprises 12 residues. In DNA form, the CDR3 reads TGTGCCTGGAGTGGGGGGCGGTATGGCTACACCTTC. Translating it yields CAWSGGRYGYTF.

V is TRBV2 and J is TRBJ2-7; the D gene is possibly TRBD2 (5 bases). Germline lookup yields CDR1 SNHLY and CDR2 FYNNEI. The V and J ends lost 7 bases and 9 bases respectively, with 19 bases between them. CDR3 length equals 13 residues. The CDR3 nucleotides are TGTGCCAGCATCGAGGGTTTGGGGTTGGGGCAGTACTTC. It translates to CASIEGLGLGQYF.

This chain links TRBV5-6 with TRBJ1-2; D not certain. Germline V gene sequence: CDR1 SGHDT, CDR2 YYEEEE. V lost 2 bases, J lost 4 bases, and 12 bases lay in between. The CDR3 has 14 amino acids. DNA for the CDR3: TGTGCCAGCAGCTTCCCTAGCTATGTCTATGGCTACACCTTC. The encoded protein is CASSFPSYVYGYTF. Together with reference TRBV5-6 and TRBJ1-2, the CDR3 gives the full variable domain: DAGVTQSPTHLIKTRGQQVTLRCSPKSGHDTVSWYQQALGQGPQFIFQYYEEEERQRGNFPDRFSGHQFPNYSSELNVNALLLGDSALYLCASSFPSYVYGYTFGSGTRLTVV.

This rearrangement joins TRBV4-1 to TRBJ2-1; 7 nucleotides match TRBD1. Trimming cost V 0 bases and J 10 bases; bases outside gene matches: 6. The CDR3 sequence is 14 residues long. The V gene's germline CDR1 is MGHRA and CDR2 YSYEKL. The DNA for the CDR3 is TGCGCCAGCAGCCAAGACCGGACAGGCTGGGAGCAGTTCTTC. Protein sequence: CASSQDRTGWEQFF.

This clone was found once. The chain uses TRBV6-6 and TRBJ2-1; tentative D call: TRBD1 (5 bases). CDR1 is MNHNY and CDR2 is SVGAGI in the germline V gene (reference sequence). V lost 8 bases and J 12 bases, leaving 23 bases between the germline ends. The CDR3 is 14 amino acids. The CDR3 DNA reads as TGTGCCAGCGCGCGCCCGACAGAACCCATATCGCAGTTCTTC. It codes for CASARPTEPISQFF.

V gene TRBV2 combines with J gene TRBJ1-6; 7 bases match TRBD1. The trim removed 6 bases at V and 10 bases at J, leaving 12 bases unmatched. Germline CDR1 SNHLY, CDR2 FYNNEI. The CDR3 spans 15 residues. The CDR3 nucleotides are TGTGCCAGCAGCGACAGGGCAGGGCAAAGATCACCCCTCCACTTT. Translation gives CASSDRAGQRSPLHF.

The CDR3: CASRSTRSAYEQYF. The CDR3 bases are TGTGCCAGCAGATCTACCCGAAGCGCCTACGAGCAGTACTTC. The chain carries TRBV6-5 and TRBJ2-7; D is unclear. The CDR3 extends over 14 amino acids. Germline V gene lookup returns CDR1 MNHEY and CDR2 SVGAGI. The germline V and J ends were trimmed by 6 bases and 2 bases, with 14 bases remaining between them.

The CDR3 nucleotides read TGCGCCAGCAGCTTGGATCAGGGGGCTTTCTATGGCTACACCTTC. Translating it yields CASSLDQGAFYGYTF. V and J are TRBV5-1 and TRBJ1-2; 8 bases map to TRBD1. V lost 0 bases and J lost 4; bases outside the gene matches: 5. The CDR3 consists of 15 residues. Germline lookup yields CDR1 SGHRS and CDR2 YFSETQ.

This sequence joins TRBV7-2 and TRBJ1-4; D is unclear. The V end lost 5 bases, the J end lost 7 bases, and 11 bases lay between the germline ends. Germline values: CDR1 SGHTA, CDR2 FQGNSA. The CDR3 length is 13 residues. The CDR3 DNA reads TGTGCCAGCAGCCTTGCTCAGCCTGAAAAACTGTTTTTT. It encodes CASSLAQPEKLFF.

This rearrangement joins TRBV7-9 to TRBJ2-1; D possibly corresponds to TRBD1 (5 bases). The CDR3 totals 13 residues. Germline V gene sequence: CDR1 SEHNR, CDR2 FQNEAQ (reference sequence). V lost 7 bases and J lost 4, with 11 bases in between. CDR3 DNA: TGTGCCAGCACCCCACAGGCTTACAATGAGCAGTTCTTC. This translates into CASTPQAYNEQFF.

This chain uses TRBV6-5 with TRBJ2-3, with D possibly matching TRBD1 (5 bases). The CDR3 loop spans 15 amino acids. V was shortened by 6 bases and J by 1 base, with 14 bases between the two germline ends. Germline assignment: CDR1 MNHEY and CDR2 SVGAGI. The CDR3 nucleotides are TGTGCCAGCAGATGGACACAGGCGGGCACAGATACGCAGTATTTT. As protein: CASRWTQAGTDTQYF.

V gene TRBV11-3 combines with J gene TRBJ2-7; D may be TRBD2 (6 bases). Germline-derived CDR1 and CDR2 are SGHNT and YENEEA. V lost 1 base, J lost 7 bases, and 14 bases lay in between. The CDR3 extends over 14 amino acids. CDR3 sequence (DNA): TGTGCCAGCAGCTTAGTGCGGGGTTCGTGGGAGCAGTACTTC. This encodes CASSLVRGSWEQYF.

The CDR3 reads CSVEWALVVDNEQFF. Written as DNA, the CDR3 is TGCAGCGTTGAATGGGCGTTGGTAGTAGACAATGAGCAGTTCTTC. V and J are TRBV29-1 and TRBJ2-1; D is ambiguous. The CDR3 is 15 residues long. The germline V gene has CDR1 SQVTM and CDR2 ANQGSEA. The germline V and J ends were trimmed by 2 bases and 5 bases, with 16 bases remaining between them.

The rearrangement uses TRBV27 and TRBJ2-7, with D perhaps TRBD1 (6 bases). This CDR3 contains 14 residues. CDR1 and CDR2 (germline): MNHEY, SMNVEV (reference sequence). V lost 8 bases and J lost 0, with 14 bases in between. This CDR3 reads CASQPLQGSYEQYF. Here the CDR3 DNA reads TGTGCCAGCCAACCATTACAGGGCTCCTACGAGCAGTACTTC.

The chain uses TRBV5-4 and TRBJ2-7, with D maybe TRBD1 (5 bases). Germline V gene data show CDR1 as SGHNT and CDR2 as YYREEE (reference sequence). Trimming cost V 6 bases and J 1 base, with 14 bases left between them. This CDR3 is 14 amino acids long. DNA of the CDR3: TGTGCCAGCACCACCACAGGAACTTCCTACGAGCAGTACTTC. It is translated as CASTTTGTSYEQYF.

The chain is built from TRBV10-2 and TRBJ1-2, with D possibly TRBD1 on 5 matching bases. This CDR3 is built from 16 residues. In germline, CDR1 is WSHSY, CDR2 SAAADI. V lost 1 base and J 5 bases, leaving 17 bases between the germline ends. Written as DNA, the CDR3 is TGCGCCAGCAGTGAGTGGGTCGGGGGTGAAGGATATGGCTACACCTTC. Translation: CASSEWVGGEGYGYTF.

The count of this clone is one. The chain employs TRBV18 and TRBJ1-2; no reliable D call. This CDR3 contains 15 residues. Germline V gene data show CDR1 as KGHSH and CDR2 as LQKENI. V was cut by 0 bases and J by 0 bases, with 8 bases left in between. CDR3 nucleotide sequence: TGTGCCAGCTCACCACCTAGTTCCGCTAACTATGGCTACACCTTC. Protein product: CASSPPSSANYGYTF.

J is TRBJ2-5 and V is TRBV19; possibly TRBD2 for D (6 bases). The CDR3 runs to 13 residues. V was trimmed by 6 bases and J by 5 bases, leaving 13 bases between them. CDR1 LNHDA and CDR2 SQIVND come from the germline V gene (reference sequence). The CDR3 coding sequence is TGTGCCAGTAGGGGACTCGTAGGGGAGACCCAGTACTTC. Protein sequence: CASRGLVGETQYF.

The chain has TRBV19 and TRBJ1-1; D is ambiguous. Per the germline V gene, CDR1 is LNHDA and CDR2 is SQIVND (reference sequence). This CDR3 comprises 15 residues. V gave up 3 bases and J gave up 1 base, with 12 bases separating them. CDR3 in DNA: TGTGCCAGTAGTATTAGCTCACGGGCGAACACTGAAGCTTTCTTT. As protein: CASSISSRANTEAFF.

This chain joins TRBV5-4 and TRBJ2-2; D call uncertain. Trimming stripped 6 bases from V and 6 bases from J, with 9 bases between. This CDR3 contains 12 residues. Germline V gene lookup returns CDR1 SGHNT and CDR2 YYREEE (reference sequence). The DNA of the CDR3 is TGTGCCAGCACTCAGGAGTCCGGGGAGCTGTTTTTT. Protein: CASTQESGELFF.